A single sample is the source of the 14 T cell receptor beta chains below, sequenced in a study of CD8 T cells in ankylosing spondylitis. These receptors lack a known antigen. From the 5' RACE reads, TCRdb called clonotypes with MiXCR, one entry per CDR3 protein. The sample shows 200,000 to 250,000 distinct CDR3 sequences, about a sixth of them seen only once. Study conclusions and caveats: Several highly homologous variants formed a TCR beta motif that appeared characteristic of ankylosing spondylitis blood.

Sequencing used blood, either unsorted or a sorted T cell fraction (not recorded which). The receptors were gathered from a male donor with ankylosing spondylitis.

This clonotype has a handful of counts. The chain uses TRBV20-1 and TRBJ2-7, with TRBD2 matching 9 bases. V trimming: 6 bases; J trimming: 2 bases; junction bases outside the gene matches: 8. CDR1 is DFQATT, CDR2 SNEGSKA, per germline (reference sequence). The CDR3 runs to 14 residues. The CDR3 DNA reads as TGCAGTGCCGCCCCGACTAGCGGAGCCTACGAGCAGTACTTC. Its protein product is CSAAPTSGAYEQYF.

The chain links TRBV20-1 to TRBJ2-3; D gene uncertain. The CDR3 covers 11 residues. The germline V gene has CDR1 DFQATT and CDR2 SNEGSKA (reference sequence). V gave up 3 bases and J gave up 2 bases, with 3 bases separating them. The CDR3 spells CSARVTDTQYF. Written as DNA, the CDR3 is TGCAGTGCTAGGGTCACAGATACGCAGTATTTT.

The sample holds a few counts of this clonotype. DNA for the CDR3: TGCAGTGCAACCCAAGACAGCACCTCCTACAATGAGCAGTTCTTC. It encodes CSATQDSTSYNEQFF. The chain carries TRBV20-1 and TRBJ2-1; a possible D gene is TRBD1 (5 bases). The CDR3 is 15 residues long. The germline V and J ends were trimmed by 6 bases and 0 bases, with 15 bases remaining between them. Per the germline V gene, CDR1 is DFQATT and CDR2 is SNEGSKA (reference sequence).

The chain combines TRBV12-3 or TRBV12-4 with TRBJ2-1; D uncertain. The CDR3 length is 17 residues. The ends were cut back, 11 bases at V and 0 bases at J, with 23 bases in the middle. CDR3 DNA: TGTGCCCTCAGAGGAGACGTGGTAGTGAGCTCCTACAATGAGCAGTTCTTC. Its protein is CALRGDVVVSSYNEQFF.

V usage is TRBV3-1 and J usage is TRBJ1-2; D is perhaps TRBD1 (5 bases). Germline CDR1 LGHDT, CDR2 YNNKEL (reference sequence). The CDR3 loop spans 19 amino acids. With 0 bases removed from V and 3 bases from J, the gap between germline ends came to 23 bases. This CDR3 is CASSQENVFSHTGHYGYTF. For the CDR3, the DNA is TGTGCCAGCAGCCAAGAAAATGTGTTCTCGCATACGGGGCACTATGGCTACACCTTC.

CDR3 in DNA: TGCAGTGCTAGAGATCTAGAGCACAGGGGTGACGAGCAGTACTTC. This codes for CSARDLEHRGDEQYF. The V call is TRBV20-1, the J call TRBJ2-7; 7 bases are shared with TRBD1. This CDR3 has 15 amino acids. The germline gives CDR1 DFQATT, CDR2 SNEGSKA (reference sequence). The J segment lost 5 bases and the V segment lost 0 bases, leaving 10 bases of the junction unmatched.

The chain links TRBV15 to TRBJ2-7, with 9 bases aligning to TRBD1. Germline V gene data show CDR1 as LNHNV and CDR2 as YYDKDF (reference sequence). The CDR3 covers 14 residues. J gave up 1 base and V 5 bases, and 3 bases lay outside the gene matches. The CDR3: CATSQDRGSYEQYF. CDR3 in DNA: TGTGCCACCAGCCAGGACAGGGGATCCTACGAGCAGTACTTC.

This clonotype turned up a few times. J is TRBJ1-4 and V is TRBV12-3 or TRBV12-4, with no clear D. This CDR3 has 16 residues. V was clipped by 4 bases and J by 5 bases, with 17 bases between them. As DNA, the CDR3 is TGTGCCAGCAGTTCAGACCCGGGAGGGTTCAATGAAAAACTGTTTTTT. Its protein product is CASSSDPGGFNEKLFF.

This clonotype was seen a few times. The V call is TRBV12-3 or TRBV12-4, the J call TRBJ2-2, with D maybe TRBD2 (5 bases). Trimming removed 8 bases from V and 3 bases from J, with 10 bases in between. There are 13 residues in the CDR3. Written as DNA, the CDR3 is TGTGCCAGCTCGGGGTGGGACACCGGGGAGCTGTTTTTT. This codes for CASSGWDTGELFF.

The V and J genes are TRBV19 and TRBJ2-1, with D hard to call. The V and J ends lost 2 bases and 8 bases respectively, with 13 bases between them. Germline-derived CDR1 and CDR2 are LNHDA and SQIVND (reference sequence). The CDR3 is made up of 14 amino acids. This CDR3 reads CASSILTESDEQFF. For the CDR3, the DNA is TGTGCCAGTAGTATATTAACGGAATCGGATGAGCAGTTCTTC.

This clonotype was counted only a few times. The chain is built from TRBV3-1 and TRBJ2-7, with D possibly TRBD2 on 5 matching bases. Trimming stripped 2 bases from V and 4 bases from J, with 12 bases between. CDR3 size: 14 residues. CDR1 is LGHDT, CDR2 YNNKEL, per germline (reference sequence). The CDR3 coding sequence is TGTGCCAGCAGCCAACCCGGGATAGGTTACGAGCAGTACTTC. Amino acids: CASSQPGIGYEQYF.

The chain is built from TRBV6-2 or TRBV6-3 and TRBJ2-1; 8 bases are shared with TRBD2. Unmatched junction bases numbered 6, after V lost 6 bases and J lost 5 bases. The CDR3 totals 14 residues. CDR1 and CDR2 from the germline V gene are MNHEY and SVGEGT. Written as DNA, the CDR3 is TGTGCCAGCAGCGGGACTAGTCCCCACAATGAGCAGTTCTTC. Protein: CASSGTSPHNEQFF.

This clonotype occurred many times. The chain has TRBV12-3 or TRBV12-4 and TRBJ2-3; D unclear. Deletions cut 3 bases from V and 3 bases from J, with 4 bases between. The CDR3 runs 12 residues. CDR3 in amino acids: CASSFLTDTQYF. The CDR3 DNA reads TGTGCCAGCAGTTTTTTGACAGATACGCAGTATTTT.

In this sample, this clonotype turned up a few times. The CDR3 spells CASSSGTETFGYTF. The CDR3 DNA is TGCGCCAGCAGCTCTGGGACGGAAACTTTTGGCTACACCTTC. The J gene is TRBJ1-2, the V gene TRBV5-1; a weak D match, TRBD1 (5 bases). Germline-derived CDR1 and CDR2 are SGHRS and YFSETQ. The CDR3 loop spans 14 amino acids. V was shortened by 3 bases and J by 7 bases, with 16 bases between the two germline ends.